This T cell receptor beta chain comes out of a study of blood T cells in healthy people across ages. To note about this clonotype: Its antigen is still unknown.

In germline, CDR1 is MNHEY, CDR2 SVGAGI. The junction had 5 bases not matched to a gene; V was cut back by 0 bases and J by 4 bases. The CDR3 is made up of 15 amino acids. Donation came from healthy Caucasian individuals in Russia who were aged roughly 6 to 95. The total RNA that was extracted per sample amounted to at least 6 micrograms. Then a second PCR, running roughly 7 to 11 cycles, was carried out with a sample-barcoded 5' primer and a J-beta primer mix. TCRdb processed the 5' RACE reads anew with MiXCR; each CDR3 protein has one entry. In the table there are roughly 1,700,000 distinct CDR3 sequences, about 28% of which are singletons. Regarding the study as a whole: Estimated diversity, derived from one million T cells, was regarded as an underestimate. Relative to aged donors, long-lived donors carried more naive CD4+ cells and displayed higher diversity.

The sequence came from a woman younger than 45 in good health. The chain links TRBV6-5 to TRBJ1-2; 7 bases match TRBD1. The sample was blood. CDR3 DNA sequence: TGTGCCAGCAGTTACTCAGAGGGGGCGGGCTATGGCTACACCTTC. It encodes CASSYSEGAGYGYTF.